The text below deals with one T cell receptor (beta chain). J was trimmed by 3 bases and V by 2 bases; bases with no gene match: 5. CDR3 size: 16 residues. Germline lookup yields CDR1 SGHNT and CDR2 YYREEE (reference sequence). This entry is derived from a study of blood T cell repertoires in COVID-19. Overall study: Acute and convalescent COVID-19 specimens originated in the United States, Italy and Spain. T cells, B-cell-depleted T cells, or PBMCs provided the cDNA or gDNA that served as material.

As handled by the study authors: Reference gene primer amplification yielded estimated nucleated cell counts. TCRdb's table, derived via immunoSEQ multiplex PCR, lists solely in-frame clones and lacks some. Clone size and V and J calls were adopted from that table, with D and trimming inferred from the DNA. The table has about 150,000 clones, around four fifths seen once. The chain is built from TRBV5-4 and TRBJ2-3; 11 bases align to TRBD2. The clonotype originates from a man aged 70 or older who had recovered from COVID-19. The sequenced sample consisted of peripheral blood. The CDR3 region has the DNA TGTGCCAGCAGCTTCAGACTAGCGGGAAGTACAGATACGCAGTATTTT. Its protein is CASSFRLAGSTDTQYF.